Reported below is one T cell receptor beta chain. Per the study methods: Nucleated cell counts were estimated from reference gene primer amplification. Measured with immunoSEQ multiplex PCR; TCRdb has only the in-frame clones, and not every one. The D gene and trimming were derived from the DNA, and the V and J assignments and clone size from that table. The table shows more than 300,000 clones, with roughly 90% occurring only once. The sample comes from a study of blood T cell repertoires in COVID-19. V was shortened by 1 base and J by 4 bases, with 8 bases between the two germline ends. The germline V gene has CDR1 SGHRS and CDR2 YFSETQ. The CDR3 has 13 residues.

The sequencing sample was made of peripheral blood. The TCR sequence derives from a man in his late teens or twenties who had recovered from COVID-19. The chain recombines TRBV5-1 with TRBJ1-1; D unclear. The CDR3 reads CASSLYGVTEAFF. Here the CDR3 DNA reads TGCGCCAGCAGCTTGTACGGGGTCACTGAAGCTTTCTTT.